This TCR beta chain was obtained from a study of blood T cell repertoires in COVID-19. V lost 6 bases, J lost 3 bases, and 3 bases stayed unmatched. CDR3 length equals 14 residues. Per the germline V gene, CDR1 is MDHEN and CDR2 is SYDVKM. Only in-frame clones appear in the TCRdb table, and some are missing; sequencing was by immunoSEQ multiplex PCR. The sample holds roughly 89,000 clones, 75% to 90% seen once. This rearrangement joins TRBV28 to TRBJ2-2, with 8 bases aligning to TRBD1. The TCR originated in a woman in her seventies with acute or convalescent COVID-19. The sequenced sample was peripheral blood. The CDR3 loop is CASRPGGDTGELFF. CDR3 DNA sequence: TGTGCCAGCAGGCCAGGGGGCGACACCGGGGAGCTGTTTTTT.